One and the same sample provided the 10 T cell receptor beta chains below, sequenced in a study of blood T cell repertoires in COVID-19. Assay used: immunoSEQ multiplex PCR; TCRdb lists only in-frame clones, some missing. The table lists around 150,000 clones, 85% of them singletons. The sample was peripheral blood. These receptors were collected from a human donor with acute or convalescent COVID-19. The donor label of this sample is uncertain.

The gene calls are TRBV7-9 and TRBJ2-3; TRBD1 aligns across 8 bases. CDR1 is SEHNR, CDR2 FQNEAQ, per germline (reference sequence). The CDR3 covers 15 residues. V was clipped by 3 bases and J by 3 bases; unmatched bases: 5. The CDR3 sequence: CASSFSGGVTDTQYF. CDR3 DNA: TGTGCCAGCAGCTTTTCAGGGGGCGTTACAGATACGCAGTATTTT.

The chain is built from TRBV9 and TRBJ2-5; D might be TRBD1 (6 bases). V was clipped by 0 bases and J by 2 bases, with 14 bases between them. The germline gives CDR1 SGDLS, CDR2 YYNGEE. The length of the CDR3 is 16 residues. The CDR3 loop reads CASSVEGTQNQETQYF. CDR3 bases: TGTGCCAGCAGCGTAGAGGGGACACAGAATCAAGAGACCCAGTACTTC.

The chain is built from TRBV7-2 and TRBJ1-2; TRBD1 is a possible D gene (6 bases). V lost 5 bases to trimming and J lost 7 bases, with 20 bases between them. CDR3 length: 15 amino acids. Germline values: CDR1 SGHTA, CDR2 FQGNSA. The DNA for the CDR3 is TGTGCCAGCAGCCCCGGACAGTACGAGCTCAGTGGCTACACCTTC. Encoded protein: CASSPGQYELSGYTF. Filled out from reference TRBV7-2 and TRBJ1-2, the complete variable domain reads GAGVSQSPSNKVTEKGKDVELRCDPISGHTALYWYRQSLGQGLEFLIYFQGNSAPDKSGLPSDRFSAERTGGSVSTLTIQRTQQEDSAVYLCASSPGQYELSGYTFGSGTRLTVV.

This chain links TRBV6-5 with TRBJ1-6; D is undetermined. CDR3 length: 15 amino acids. The germline V gene encodes CDR1 MNHEY and CDR2 SVGAGI. The ends were cut back, 7 bases at V and 5 bases at J, with 15 bases in the middle. The CDR3 sequence is CASNLGGSHNSPLHF. CDR3 sequence (DNA): TGTGCCAGCAACCTCGGCGGGAGTCATAATTCACCCCTCCACTTT.

This sequence joins TRBV28 and TRBJ1-4; 8 bases agree with TRBD1. The junction had 10 bases not matched to a gene; V was cut back by 6 bases and J by 7 bases. The CDR3 loop spans 15 amino acids. Germline-derived CDR1 and CDR2 are MDHEN and SYDVKM. CDR3 coding DNA: TGTGCCAGCAGCCAGGCCGGGACAGGCGGTGAAAAACTGTTTTTT. Translating gives CASSQAGTGGEKLFF.

The table lists this clone with a count of one. CDR3 region: CASSLRGTEAFF. The DNA of the CDR3 is TGTGCCAGCAGCTTGAGAGGGACTGAAGCTTTCTTT. The chain has TRBV5-6 and TRBJ1-1; D gene unclear. The V end was cut by 1 base, the J end by 5 bases, with 6 bases between. Germline loops: CDR1 SGHDT, CDR2 YYEEEE. This CDR3 is built from 12 residues.

V usage is TRBV30 and J usage is TRBJ1-4, with TRBD1 identical over 11 bases. CDR1 GTSNPN and CDR2 SVGIG come from the germline V gene (reference sequence). CDR3 length: 15 residues. The V gene end was trimmed by 0 bases and the J gene end by 9 bases; junction bases not matched to a gene: 6. The CDR3 DNA is TGTGCCTGGAGTGTACTCGGACAGGGGGCGAAAAAACTGTTTTTT. Translation gives CAWSVLGQGAKKLFF.

V usage is TRBV7-9 and J usage is TRBJ1-1, with 9 bases matching TRBD1. The germline gives CDR1 SEHNR, CDR2 FQNEAQ (reference sequence). V lost 6 bases to trimming and J lost 1 base; unmatched junction nucleotides: 6. The CDR3 is 15 amino acids. The CDR3 bases are TGTGCCAGCAGATCCGGGACAGGGCCGAACACTGAAGCTTTCTTT. Translation gives CASRSGTGPNTEAFF.

This sequence joins TRBV30 and TRBJ1-2, with 7 bases that match TRBD1. Germline V gene sequence: CDR1 GTSNPN, CDR2 SVGIG (reference sequence). This CDR3 has 14 amino acids. Trimming took 3 bases from V and 2 from J; bases not matched to a gene: 6. The CDR3 bases are TGTGCCTGGAGCAGACAGGGTCGCAACTATGGCTACACCTTC. Translation gives CAWSRQGRNYGYTF.

The chain carries TRBV4-2 and TRBJ1-5; D unresolved. V gave up 1 base and J gave up 3 bases, with 10 bases separating them. The CDR3 extends over 15 amino acids. The V gene's germline CDR1 is LGHNA and CDR2 YNFKEQ. DNA for the CDR3: TGTGCCAGCAGCCAAGTCCACAGTCCCAATCAGCCCCAGCATTTT. It yields the protein CASSQVHSPNQPQHF.